A single sample gave rise to the 25 T cell receptor beta chains below, sequenced in a study of T cell clonotyping in hematopoietic cell transplantation. Measured with immunoSEQ multiplex PCR; TCRdb has only the in-frame clones, and not every one. The data hold under 9,500 clones, with about 82% observed a single time. The material sequenced was PBMCs, taken 180 days after allogeneic stem cell transplant. Every receptor here comes from a female patient in her 30s who had an allogeneic stem cell transplant, so the T cells may come from the graft donor. Some clones in this sample may be carry-over from other donors' samples.

By proportion, this clone is large (0.1 to 1%). CDR3 in amino acids: CASSESVSGGANEQFF. The DNA of the CDR3 is TGCGCCAGCAGTGAGTCGGTTAGCGGGGGGGCCAATGAGCAGTTCTTC. The V gene is TRBV10-2, the J gene TRBJ2-1; the match to TRBD2 covers 11 bases. Germline V CDR1 and CDR2: WSHSY, SAAADI. CDR3 length equals 16 residues. The junction had 4 bases not matched to a gene; V was cut back by 0 bases and J by 6 bases.

This clone has a single count. The chain carries TRBV7-6 and TRBJ2-3; TRBD2 matches at 10 bases. V gave up 5 bases and J gave up 8 bases; unmatched junction bases: 22. The CDR3 is 19 residues long. Germline V gene lookup returns CDR1 SGHVS and CDR2 FNYEAQ. The CDR3 reads CASSLLGPSGGAAAGTQYF. In DNA form, the CDR3 reads TGTGCCAGCAGCCTGCTAGGGCCCAGCGGGGGGGCCGCCGCGGGTACGCAGTATTTT.

V usage is TRBV18 and J usage is TRBJ2-6, with D perhaps TRBD2 (6 bases). V shed 1 base and J shed 0 bases, with 16 bases lying between them. Germline V gene lookup returns CDR1 KGHSH and CDR2 LQKENI. The CDR3 totals 19 residues. The CDR3 loop is CASSPLPGEATSGANVLTF. CDR3 sequence (DNA): TGTGCCAGCTCACCACTTCCGGGGGAGGCTACCTCTGGGGCCAACGTCCTGACTTTC.

The chain couples TRBV30 to TRBJ1-4; TRBD1 is a possible D gene (5 bases). Germline CDR1 GTSNPN, CDR2 SVGIG (reference sequence). V was trimmed by 5 bases and J by 7 bases, leaving 17 bases between them. This CDR3 spans 14 amino acids. The CDR3 sequence: CAWRNPGRFEKLFF. In DNA, the CDR3 is TGTGCCTGGCGTAACCCGGGACGGTTTGAAAAACTGTTTTTT.

This rearrangement joins TRBV25-1 to TRBJ2-2; no definite D call. V was cut by 4 bases and J by 0 bases, with 6 bases left in between. From germline, CDR1 is MGHDK and CDR2 SYGVNS. CDR3 length: 14 amino acids. Written as DNA, the CDR3 is TGTGCCAGCAGTGGGCGCTCGAACACCGGGGAGCTGTTTTTT. This sequence encodes CASSGRSNTGELFF.

The chain joins TRBV9 to TRBJ2-3, with D possibly matching TRBD1 (6 bases). The CDR3 contains 17 residues. Per the germline V gene, CDR1 is SGDLS and CDR2 is YYNGEE. Trimming took off 1 base at V and 5 bases at J, with 20 bases between the two ends. The CDR3 reads CASSVLSGVGSGDTQYF. CDR3 bases: TGTGCCAGCAGCGTATTGTCAGGGGTCGGTTCAGGAGATACGCAGTATTTT.

This chain uses TRBV5-5 with TRBJ1-2; D not certain. Germline CDR1 reads SGHKS; CDR2 reads YYEKEE (reference sequence). The CDR3 has 12 amino acids. V gave up 1 base and J gave up 7 bases, with 8 bases separating them. The CDR3, as DNA: TGTGCCAGCAGCTTGATAGGGTCTGGCTACACCTTC. This codes for CASSLIGSGYTF. Using reference TRBV5-5 and TRBJ1-2 for the parts outside the CDR3, the full variable domain is DAGVTQSPTHLIKTRGQQVTLRCSPISGHKSVSWYQQVLGQGPQFIFQYYEKEERGRGNFPDRFSARQFPNYSSELNVNALLLGDSALYLCASSLIGSGYTFGSGTRLTVV.

The chain links TRBV9 to TRBJ1-6, with D perhaps TRBD1 (5 bases). V was clipped by 2 bases and J by 9 bases, with 15 bases between them. The CDR3 is 15 residues long. The germline V gene encodes CDR1 SGDLS and CDR2 YYNGEE. The CDR3 reads CASSVLRGGGSPLHF. The CDR3 nucleotides are TGTGCCAGCAGCGTTTTAAGGGGAGGAGGTTCACCCCTCCACTTT.

The genes are TRBV30 and TRBJ1-1; D ambiguous. Trimming cost V 4 bases and J 3 bases, with 6 bases left between them. From germline, CDR1 is GTSNPN and CDR2 SVGIG (reference sequence). This CDR3 contains 11 residues. The chain's CDR3 is CAWKRDTEAFF. CDR3 DNA sequence: TGTGCCTGGAAGAGGGACACTGAAGCTTTCTTT.

This clone was seen only a few times. J is TRBJ1-5 and V is TRBV19; TRBD1 is a possible D gene (6 bases). The length of the CDR3 is 17 residues. The V gene lost 6 bases and the J gene lost 0 bases, with 18 bases spanning the gap. Germline values: CDR1 LNHDA, CDR2 SQIVND (reference sequence). Here the CDR3 DNA reads TGTGCCAGTAGGAATGCCGGGACACCCTATAGCAATCAGCCCCAGCATTTT. As protein: CASRNAGTPYSNQPQHF.

The chain combines TRBV18 with TRBJ2-1; 7 nucleotides align to TRBD2. This CDR3 is built from 15 residues. V was pared by 6 bases and J by 6 bases, with 11 bases of the junction left unmatched. Germline loops: CDR1 KGHSH, CDR2 LQKENI. This CDR3 reads CASSAGETRGNEQFF. In DNA, the CDR3 is TGTGCCAGCTCCGCGGGGGAAACTAGAGGCAATGAGCAGTTCTTC.

This sequence joins TRBV5-4 and TRBJ1-2, with a possible D match to TRBD1 (6 bases). The CDR3 totals 16 residues. Per germline, CDR1 SGHNT and CDR2 YYREEE (reference sequence). The V and J ends lost 1 base and 4 bases respectively, with 17 bases between them. The CDR3 sequence is CASSLRGDGSLYGYTF. CDR3 in DNA: TGTGCCAGCAGCTTGAGGGGGGACGGCAGCCTCTATGGCTACACCTTC.

This chain uses TRBV11-2 with TRBJ1-6, with 8 positions matching TRBD1. The germline gives CDR1 SGHAT, CDR2 FQNNGV. The CDR3 spans 15 residues. V lost 6 bases and J lost 6; bases outside the gene matches: 7. Here the CDR3 reads CASSLRTGPNSPLHF. CDR3 bases: TGTGCCAGCAGTCTTCGGACAGGGCCTAATTCACCCCTCCACTTT.

J is TRBJ1-1 and V is TRBV7-2, with 7 nucleotides matching TRBD1. The length of the CDR3 is 15 residues. Trimming removed 5 bases from V and 3 bases from J; junction bases left unmatched: 9. The V gene's germline CDR1 is SGHTA and CDR2 FQGNSA. CDR3 DNA: TGTGCCAGCAGCCGAAAGACAGGGTGGGACACTGAAGCTTTCTTT. It specifies CASSRKTGWDTEAFF.

The chain couples TRBV19 to TRBJ2-3; perhaps D is TRBD1 or TRBD2 (5 bases each). The CDR3 runs 16 residues. CDR1 and CDR2 (germline): LNHDA, SQIVND (reference sequence). Trimming took off 6 bases at V and 3 bases at J, with 19 bases between the two ends. The CDR3 loop is CASSKIQPWGTDTQYF. In nucleotides, the CDR3 is TGTGCCAGTAGCAAGATTCAGCCTTGGGGGACAGATACGCAGTATTTT.

The rearrangement joins TRBV10-3 to TRBJ1-1; maybe TRBD1 (6 bases). Deletions cut 7 bases from V and 1 base from J, with 7 bases between. The germline gives CDR1 ENHRY, CDR2 SYGVKD. The length of the CDR3 is 12 residues. The CDR3 protein is CAITGANTEAFF. The CDR3 DNA is TGTGCCATCACGGGGGCGAACACTGAAGCTTTCTTT.

The chain is built from TRBV29-1 and TRBJ1-1; D gene unclear. CDR1 and CDR2 from the germline V gene are SQVTM and ANQGSEA. Trimming removed 4 bases at V and 7 bases at J, with 7 bases between. The CDR3 runs to 10 residues. CDR3 loop: CSVVTGEAFF. The CDR3 DNA is TGCAGCGTTGTTACGGGTGAAGCTTTCTTT.

The chain has TRBV13 and TRBJ2-7; D remains ambiguous. V gave up 5 bases and J gave up 0 bases, with 11 bases separating them. CDR3 length equals 14 residues. Germline CDR1 is PRHDT and CDR2 is FYEKMQ (reference sequence). This CDR3 is CASSRWGSSYEQYF. The CDR3 DNA is TGTGCCAGCAGCCGGTGGGGTAGCTCCTACGAGCAGTACTTC.

This clone showed up just a few times. The chain employs TRBV9 and TRBJ2-1, with 13 bases aligning to TRBD2. The trim removed 2 bases at V and 10 bases at J, leaving 6 bases unmatched. CDR1 and CDR2 from the germline V gene are SGDLS and YYNGEE. This CDR3 comprises 15 residues. The CDR3 sequence is CASSVTSGGAVEQFF. The CDR3 DNA reads TGTGCCAGCAGCGTTACTAGCGGGGGGGCTGTAGAGCAGTTCTTC.

This clone was detected a few times. The CDR3 loop reads CSVAGVSTDTQYF. The CDR3 bases are TGCAGCGTTGCAGGGGTCAGCACAGATACGCAGTATTTT. The J gene is TRBJ2-3, the V gene TRBV29-1; the D gene is possibly TRBD1 (6 bases). Trimming shortened V by 4 bases and J by 0 bases, and 8 bases separated the two germline ends. The CDR3 runs to 13 residues. Germline-derived CDR1 and CDR2 are SQVTM and ANQGSEA.

The chain has TRBV28 and TRBJ1-6, with a possible D match to TRBD1 (5 bases). The CDR3 consists of 17 residues. Per the germline V gene, CDR1 is MDHEN and CDR2 is SYDVKM. Trimming shortened V by 5 bases and J by 0 bases, and 14 bases separated the two germline ends. In DNA, the CDR3 is TGTGCCAGCAGTCCCAGGGACGGAAGCTCCTATAATTCACCCCTCCACTTT. It encodes CASSPRDGSSYNSPLHF.

The chain is built from TRBV5-1 and TRBJ1-4, with D unresolved. This CDR3 is built from 15 residues. CDR1 and CDR2 from the germline V gene are SGHRS and YFSETQ. The ends were cut back, 2 bases at V and 1 base at J, with 9 bases in the middle. CDR3 coding DNA: TGCGCCAGCAGCTTAAATAGAGGAACTAATGAAAAACTGTTTTTT. Translation: CASSLNRGTNEKLFF.

With regard to this clone: Other nucleotide sequences in the sample specify the same CDR3. The chain recombines TRBV7-6 with TRBJ2-2, with 7 nucleotides matching TRBD1. Germline loops: CDR1 SGHVS, CDR2 FNYEAQ. With 2 bases clipped from V and 3 bases from J, the junction kept 3 bases outside the gene matches. The CDR3 is 15 amino acids. DNA for the CDR3: TGTGCCAGCAGCTTAAGGGACAGAGACACCGGGGAGCTGTTTTTT. It codes for CASSLRDRDTGELFF.

The chain combines TRBV9 with TRBJ2-3; a possible D gene is TRBD2 (5 bases). The CDR3 contains 14 residues. V lost 3 bases to trimming and J lost 0 bases, with 8 bases between them. The germline gives CDR1 SGDLS, CDR2 YYNGEE. CDR3 amino acids: CASSESGSTDTQYF. DNA of the CDR3: TGTGCCAGCAGCGAAAGCGGCAGCACAGATACGCAGTATTTT.

The chain links TRBV30 to TRBJ1-4; no clear D. Between the trimmed V and J ends, which lost 2 bases and 5 bases, there was a span of 12 bases. The CDR3 runs 14 residues. The germline V gene encodes CDR1 GTSNPN and CDR2 SVGIG (reference sequence). The CDR3 is CAWSSRDWNEKLFF. The DNA of the CDR3 is TGTGCCTGGAGTAGCCGGGATTGGAATGAAAAACTGTTTTTT.